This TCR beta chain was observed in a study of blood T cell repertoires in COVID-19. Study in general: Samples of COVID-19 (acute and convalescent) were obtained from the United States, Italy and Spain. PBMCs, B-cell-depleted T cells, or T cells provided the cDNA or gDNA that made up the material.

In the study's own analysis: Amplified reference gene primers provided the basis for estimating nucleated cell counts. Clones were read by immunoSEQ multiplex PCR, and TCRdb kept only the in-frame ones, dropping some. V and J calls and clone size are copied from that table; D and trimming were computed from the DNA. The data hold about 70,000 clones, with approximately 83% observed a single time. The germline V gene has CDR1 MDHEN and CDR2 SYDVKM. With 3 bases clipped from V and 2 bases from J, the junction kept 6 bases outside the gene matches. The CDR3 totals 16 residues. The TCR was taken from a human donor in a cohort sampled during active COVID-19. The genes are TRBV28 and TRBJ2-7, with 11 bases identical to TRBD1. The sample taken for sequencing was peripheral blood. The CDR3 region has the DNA TGTGCCAGCAGTTTTGCGGACAGGGGGCCTGCCTACGAGCAGTACTTC. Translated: CASSFADRGPAYEQYF.